The 23 T cell receptor beta chains below all came from one sample that was sequenced in a study of CD8 T cells in Susac syndrome. Random hexamers were used to reverse transcribe an amount of roughly 0.5 to 1 ug RNA. Via MiXCR, TCRdb re-called the immunoSEQ multiplex PCR reads, giving one row per CDR3 protein. The sample holds 50,000 or so distinct CDR3 sequences, more than 85% seen once. The sequencing sample was made of CD8+ T cells from PBMCs. The receptors come from a human donor in good health.

The gene calls are TRBV7-9 and TRBJ2-5, with D tentatively TRBD1 (6 bases). This CDR3 has 17 amino acids. The V end lost 5 bases, the J end lost 5 bases, and 24 bases lay between the germline ends. Looked up from germline, CDR1 is SEHNR and CDR2 is FQNEAQ (reference sequence). In nucleotides, the CDR3 is TGTGCCAGCAGCCCGCTCCCCGGGACAAAAGGCGCGGAGACCCAGTACTTC. Translated: CASSPLPGTKGAETQYF.

The rearrangement joins TRBV2 to TRBJ1-4; D is unresolved. With 11 bases removed from V and 6 bases from J, the gap between germline ends came to 13 bases. CDR1 is SNHLY, CDR2 FYNNEI, per germline. The CDR3 contains 12 residues. CDR3 DNA: TGTGCCGGACGGTGGTATGATGAAAAACTGTTTTTT. This gives the protein CAGRWYDEKLFF. Together with reference TRBV2 and TRBJ1-4, the CDR3 gives the full variable domain: EPEVTQTPSHQVTQMGQEVILRCVPISNHLYFYWYRQILGQKVEFLVSFYNNEISEKSEIFDDQFSVERPDGSNFTLKIRSTKLEDSAMYFCAGRWYDEKLFFGSGTQLSVL.

The chain has TRBV4-2 and TRBJ2-7; no clear D. V lost 0 bases and J lost 0, with 9 bases in between. This CDR3 is 15 amino acids long. CDR1 LGHNA and CDR2 YNFKEQ come from the germline V gene. CDR3 DNA: TGTGCCAGCAGCCAAGAGGGCGGCAGCTCCTACGAGCAGTACTTC. As protein: CASSQEGGSSYEQYF.

J is TRBJ2-7 and V is TRBV7-9; D call uncertain. The CDR3 has 13 amino acids. Trimming took 1 base from V and 3 from J, leaving 7 bases between them. Germline CDR1 SEHNR, CDR2 FQNEAQ (reference sequence). The CDR3 nucleotides are TGTGCCAGCAGCTTAGAGGTGGGCTACGAGCAGTACTTC. It codes for CASSLEVGYEQYF. The full variable domain, its missing parts supplied by reference TRBV7-9 and TRBJ2-7, is DTGVSQNPRHKITKRGQNVTFRCDPISEHNRLYWYRQTLGQGPEFLTYFQNEAQLEKSRLLSDRFSAERPKGSFSTLEIQRTEQGDSAMYLCASSLEVGYEQYFGPGTRLTVT.

The V and J genes are TRBV9 and TRBJ2-7, with D possibly being TRBD1 or TRBD2 (6 bases each). The CDR3 loop spans 15 amino acids. Germline CDR1 SGDLS, CDR2 YYNGEE. The V end lost 4 bases, the J end lost 0 bases, and 14 bases lay between the germline ends. CDR3 sequence (DNA): TGTGCCAGCAGCCTAACAGGGACTCACTCCTACGAGCAGTACTTC. Protein: CASSLTGTHSYEQYF.

The chain joins TRBV3-1 to TRBJ2-7; 9 bases map to TRBD1. The CDR3 loop spans 15 amino acids. Germline V gene data show CDR1 as LGHDT and CDR2 as YNNKEL (reference sequence). J lost 5 bases, V lost 4 bases, and 9 bases had no gene match. CDR3 coding DNA: TGTGCCAGCAGCCCCTCAGGGACAGGGTACCACGAGCAGTACTTC. The encoded protein is CASSPSGTGYHEQYF.

The chain uses TRBV12-3 or TRBV12-4 and TRBJ1-5; D might be TRBD1 (5 bases). Trimming cost V 3 bases and J 4 bases, with 10 bases left between them. This CDR3 is 14 amino acids long. Here the CDR3 reads CASSFQGTNQPQHF. Written as DNA, the CDR3 is TGTGCCAGCAGTTTTCAAGGGACTAATCAGCCCCAGCATTTT.

The rearrangement uses TRBV29-1 and TRBJ2-2; D is possibly TRBD1 or TRBD2 (5 bases each). Per germline, CDR1 SQVTM and CDR2 ANQGSEA. CDR3 length: 14 amino acids. The germline V and J ends were trimmed by 4 bases and 2 bases, with 11 bases remaining between them. Written as DNA, the CDR3 is TGCAGCGTTGTGGGGACGGAAAACACCGGGGAGCTGTTTTTT. Encoded protein: CSVVGTENTGELFF.

The CDR3 sequence is CASSHGASGRNDLNEQFF. In DNA form, the CDR3 reads TGTGCCAGCAGCCACGGGGCTAGCGGGAGGAACGATCTCAATGAGCAGTTCTTC. The chain uses TRBV4-2 and TRBJ2-1, with 11 positions matching TRBD2. With V trimmed by 3 bases and J by 6 bases, 13 bases remained unmatched. Germline values: CDR1 LGHNA, CDR2 YNFKEQ. This CDR3 contains 18 residues.

The chain employs TRBV2 and TRBJ2-1, with TRBD2 identical over 8 bases. The trim removed 2 bases at V and 6 bases at J, leaving 9 bases unmatched. There are 16 residues in the CDR3. Germline loops: CDR1 SNHLY, CDR2 FYNNEI. The CDR3 DNA is TGTGCCAGCAGTGAATTTGGGACTAGGGTCGTCAATGAGCAGTTCTTC. This gives the protein CASSEFGTRVVNEQFF.

The J gene is TRBJ1-1, the V gene TRBV3-1; D not resolved. The germline V gene encodes CDR1 LGHDT and CDR2 YNNKEL (reference sequence). V was pared by 1 base and J by 6 bases, with 6 bases between. The CDR3 covers 12 residues. Here the CDR3 DNA reads TGTGCCAGCAGCCAAGGGAGCTCTGAAGCTTTCTTT. Translation: CASSQGSSEAFF. Based on the CDR3 plus reference TRBV3-1 and TRBJ1-1, the full variable domain is DTAVSQTPKYLVTQMGNDKSIKCEQNLGHDTMYWYKQDSKKFLKIMFSYNNKELIINETVPNRFSPKSPDKAHLNLHINSLELGDSAVYFCASSQGSSEAFFGQGTRLTVV.

The chain links TRBV5-4 to TRBJ1-2; 8 nucleotides line up with TRBD1. The CDR3 runs to 13 residues. Unmatched junction bases numbered 7, after V lost 4 bases and J lost 8 bases. Germline V CDR1 and CDR2: SGHNT, YYREEE (reference sequence). DNA for the CDR3: TGTGCCAGCAGCGGACAGGGCTTGGGCGGCTACACCTTC. Its translation: CASSGQGLGGYTF.

V usage is TRBV6-1 and J usage is TRBJ2-7; no reliable D call. This CDR3 region has 15 residues. Germline CDR1 is MNHNS and CDR2 is SASEGT. V was trimmed by 0 bases and J by 1 base, leaving 10 bases between them. CDR3 amino acids: CASSEALGISYEQYF. The DNA of the CDR3 is TGTGCCAGCAGTGAAGCGCTAGGGATTTCCTACGAGCAGTACTTC.

The rearrangement joins TRBV11-3 to TRBJ2-1; 7 bases align to TRBD1. Germline V gene lookup returns CDR1 SGHNT and CDR2 YENEEA. V shed 4 bases and J 2 bases; nucleotides not matched to a gene: 2. CDR3 length: 14 residues. The CDR3: CASSSTGAYNEQFF. As DNA, the CDR3 is TGTGCCAGCAGCTCAACAGGGGCCTACAATGAGCAGTTCTTC.

The chain joins TRBV4-2 to TRBJ2-3; a possible D gene is TRBD2 (5 bases). Germline CDR1 reads LGHNA; CDR2 reads YNFKEQ. The CDR3 totals 18 residues. V lost 0 bases, J lost 4 bases, and 20 bases lay in between. CDR3 bases: TGTGCCAGCAGCCAAGAGGTTGCGGCGGGCCCTTGGGCAGATACGCAGTATTTT. This translates into CASSQEVAAGPWADTQYF.

The chain carries TRBV7-2 and TRBJ2-7; 10 bases align to TRBD2. Germline V CDR1 and CDR2: SGHTA, FQGNSA. The CDR3 consists of 14 residues. The trim removed 3 bases at V and 2 bases at J, leaving 1 base unmatched. CDR3 loop: CASSFTSGAYEQYF. CDR3 DNA: TGTGCCAGCAGCTTTACTAGCGGGGCCTACGAGCAGTACTTC.

CDR3 in amino acids: CSGSRGFNTEAFF. In DNA, the CDR3 is TGCAGCGGATCCCGGGGGTTTAACACTGAAGCTTTCTTT. The rearrangement uses TRBV29-1 and TRBJ1-1; TRBD1 might be the D (5 bases). The CDR3 is 13 amino acids. Between the trimmed V and J ends, which lost 7 bases and 2 bases, there was a span of 14 bases. Germline values: CDR1 SQVTM, CDR2 ANQGSEA.

V usage is TRBV7-2 and J usage is TRBJ1-1; 7 positions match TRBD1. The CDR3 has 14 residues. The V segment lost 5 bases and the J segment 3 bases; nucleotides outside the gene matches: 6. In germline, CDR1 is SGHTA, CDR2 FQGNSA. The CDR3 is CASSPQGPYTEAFF. The CDR3 DNA reads as TGTGCCAGCAGCCCACAGGGGCCTTACACTGAAGCTTTCTTT.

The chain has TRBV19 and TRBJ2-2; D unresolved. The CDR3 runs to 14 residues. Germline loops: CDR1 LNHDA, CDR2 SQIVND (reference sequence). Trimming took 3 bases from V and 2 from J, leaving 7 bases between them. The CDR3 is CASSMYRNTGELFF. The CDR3 nucleotides read TGTGCCAGTAGTATGTACCGCAACACCGGGGAGCTGTTTTTT.

The chain recombines TRBV9 with TRBJ1-1; D is ambiguous. The V and J ends lost 0 bases and 7 bases respectively, with 7 bases between them. CDR1 and CDR2 from the germline V gene are SGDLS and YYNGEE. The CDR3 is 12 residues long. The CDR3 loop reads CASSVDGLEAFF. CDR3 DNA sequence: TGTGCCAGCAGCGTAGATGGTCTTGAAGCTTTCTTT.

The gene calls are TRBV5-6 and TRBJ2-4; D not resolved. The CDR3 is made up of 13 amino acids. The germline V gene encodes CDR1 SGHDT and CDR2 YYEEEE. Trimming took off 4 bases at V and 0 bases at J, with 5 bases between the two ends. The CDR3 DNA reads as TGTGCCAGCAGCCTGATAGCCAAAAACATTCAGTACTTC. This encodes CASSLIAKNIQYF.

The rearrangement links TRBV7-9 to TRBJ2-2; D is undetermined. Germline V CDR1 and CDR2: SEHNR, FQNEAQ (reference sequence). This CDR3 has 15 amino acids. The V gene lost 5 bases and the J gene lost 5 bases, with 15 bases spanning the gap. The CDR3 protein is CASSMDPGWTGELFF. The DNA of the CDR3 is TGTGCCAGCAGCATGGACCCCGGCTGGACCGGGGAGCTGTTTTTT.

This rearrangement joins TRBV10-3 to TRBJ2-5; D remains unclear. The germline V and J ends were trimmed by 3 bases and 5 bases, with 7 bases remaining between them. The germline CDR1 and CDR2 sequences are ENHRY and SYGVKD. The length of the CDR3 is 12 residues. The CDR3 region has the DNA TGTGCCATCAGTGATACTTCGGAGACCCAGTACTTC. This translates into CAISDTSETQYF.